This is a list of T cell receptor beta chains from one sample in a study of blood T cell repertoires in COVID-19. The data were produced by immunoSEQ multiplex PCR, yet TCRdb's version contains in-frame clones alone and is incomplete. The profile covers under 150,000 clones, with roughly three quarters appearing a single time and over 7% taken by the ten largest. Sequencing was carried out using peripheral blood. These TCRs come from a man in his fifties or sixties with active or convalescent COVID-19. Each CDR3 is given with its conserved first and last residue. A D gene is named only where the DNA matches it firmly. Expanded clones are given a class, and other clones once, few, many or no size at all.

d_gene	abundance	v_gene	j_gene	CDR3nt	CDR3aa
-	-	TRBV3-1/TRBV3-2	TRBJ1-5	TGTGCCAGCAGCCATCTAGGAAGCAATCAGCCCCAGCATTTT	CASSHLGSNQPQHF
-	-	TRBV10-3	TRBJ2-5	TGTGCCATCAGTGAGAGCACAGGGAAAGAGACCCAGTACTTC	CAISESTGKETQYF
-	-	TRBV11-3	TRBJ2-2	TGTGCCAGCAGCTTACTAGGGAGAGGTACCGGGGAGCTGTTTTTT	CASSLLGRGTGELFF
-	-	TRBV5-8	TRBJ2-6	TGTGCCAGCAGCTTGGCCAGTACTGGGGCCAACGTCCTGACTTTC	CASSLASTGANVLTF
-	-	TRBV3-1/TRBV3-2	TRBJ1-6	TGTGCCAGCAGCCAAGGCATCGGCTCCTATAATTCACCCCTCCACTTT	CASSQGIGSYNSPLHF
-	-	TRBV6-5	TRBJ2-1	TGTGCCAGCAGTTACTCGACTGGGGGCGCCTACAATGAGCAGTTCTTC	CASSYSTGGAYNEQFF
-	-	TRBV11-2	TRBJ2-7	TGTGCCAGCAGCCAAGGGAGCGAGCAGTACTTC	CASSQGSEQYF
TRBD1	-	TRBV10-3	TRBJ2-5	TGTGCCATCAGGGCCGGGACAGGGAGGGAGACCCAGTACTTC	CAIRAGTGRETQYF
-	once	TRBV28	TRBJ2-7	TGTGCCAGCAGTTCGACTAGTCAAACCCTCTTGGGGGACTACGAGCAGTACTTC	CASSSTSQTLLGDYEQYF
TRBD2	-	TRBV28	TRBJ2-7	TGTGCCAGCCTTAGCGGGAGATTCTCCTACGAGCAGTACTTC	CASLSGRFSYEQYF
TRBD2	few	TRBV11-3	TRBJ2-7	TGTGCCAGCAGCCTCACTAGCGGGAGGGCCCCCTACGAGCAGTACTTC	CASSLTSGRAPYEQYF
TRBD2	-	TRBV10-1	TRBJ2-3	TGCGCCAGCAGTGAGGGACTAGCGTTCACAGATACGCAGTATTTT	CASSEGLAFTDTQYF
TRBD1	-	TRBV15	TRBJ2-7	TGTGCCACCAGCAGAGACCGCCTCAAAGGGGGCTCAAGCTCCTACGAGCAGTACTTC	CATSRDRLKGGSSSYEQYF
-	-	TRBV6-6	TRBJ1-2	TGTGCCAGCAGTCCAGGGGCCAACTATGGCTACACCTTC	CASSPGANYGYTF
TRBD2	-	TRBV3-1/TRBV3-2	TRBJ2-5	TGTGCCAGCAGCCAAGATGGGACTAGGGGACAAGAGACCCAGTACTTC	CASSQDGTRGQETQYF
-	-	TRBV6-5	TRBJ1-3	TGTGCCAGCAGTTACTCCACCGGGACTATAAACACCATATATTTT	CASSYSTGTINTIYF
TRBD1	-	TRBV5-4	TRBJ2-5	TGTGCCGCAGGGGGTCGGGAGACCCAGTACTTC	CAAGGRETQYF
TRBD2	many	TRBV27	TRBJ2-1	TGTGCCAGCAGTCCGCTAGCGGGAGGTGGCAATGAGCAGTTCTTC	CASSPLAGGGNEQFF
-	once	TRBV5-6	TRBJ2-1	TGTGCCAGCAGCCACGGGACGGGGGTCTACAATGAGCAGTTCTTC	CASSHGTGVYNEQFF
-	-	TRBV4-2	TRBJ2-1	TGTGCCAGCAGCCAAGTGGACACGTACAATGAGCAGTTCTTC	CASSQVDTYNEQFF
TRBD2	-	TRBV4-2	TRBJ2-5	TGTGCCAGCAGTCTGATAGCGGGAGGGGAGACCCAGTACTTC	CASSLIAGGETQYF
-	once	TRBV11-3	TRBJ2-5	TGTGCCAGCAGCCTAAGGGGGAGCGAAAAAGAGACCCAGTACTTC	CASSLRGSEKETQYF
-	few	TRBV9	TRBJ1-4	TGTGCCAGCAGCGTGGGGGCAGGGGTGGCAACTAATGAAAAACTGTTTTTT	CASSVGAGVATNEKLFF
-	-	TRBV9	TRBJ2-6	TGTGCCAGCAGCGTAGCTCAGGGATTGTCCTCCGGGGCCAACGTCCTGACTTTC	CASSVAQGLSSGANVLTF
TRBD2	-	TRBV29-1	TRBJ2-1	TGCAGCGCCACAGATAGCGGGAGCTCCAATGAGCAGTTCTTC	CSATDSGSSNEQFF
-	-	TRBV28	TRBJ1-1	TGTGCCAGCAAGGGGCAGAACACTGAAGCTTTCTTT	CASKGQNTEAFF
-	-	TRBV19	TRBJ1-4	TGTGCCAGTAGCCCCGGTCGAAATGAAAAACTGTTTTTT	CASSPGRNEKLFF
TRBD1	-	TRBV28	TRBJ1-5	TGTGCCAGCAGTTTTATTGGACAGGGCTTTTCTTTTGTCGAACCCCAGCATTTT	CASSFIGQGFSFVEPQHF
TRBD1	-	TRBV18	TRBJ1-1	TGTGCCAGCTCACTAAGTCCGACAGGGCAGAACACTGAAGCTTTCTTT	CASSLSPTGQNTEAFF
-	-	TRBV4-2	TRBJ1-4	TGTGCCAGCAGCCAAGAACGGGCGCGGGGTAATGAAAAACTGTTTTTT	CASSQERARGNEKLFF
TRBD1	-	TRBV6-2/TRBV6-3	TRBJ2-7	TGTGCCAGCAGTTACTCTCTGGACAGGGGAGTCTACGAGCAGTACTTC	CASSYSLDRGVYEQYF
-	-	TRBV12-3/TRBV12-4	TRBJ1-2	TGTGCCAGCAGCTTACAGGGAAACTATGGCTACACCTTC	CASSLQGNYGYTF
TRBD2	-	TRBV29-1	TRBJ2-2	TGCAGCGTTGTGAACGGGAGGGTGAACACCGGGGAGCTGTTTTTT	CSVVNGRVNTGELFF
TRBD2	-	TRBV9	TRBJ2-1	TGTGCCAGCAGCGTAGCCACGAGCGGGGATGAGCAGTTCTTC	CASSVATSGDEQFF
-	-	TRBV6-5	TRBJ1-2	TGTGCCAGCAGTTGGGCGGGCGCCTCCGTGGGTTATGGCTACACCTTC	CASSWAGASVGYGYTF
-	-	TRBV11-3	TRBJ2-3	TGTGCCAGCAGCTTAGCGTCTGGAGAAGATACGCAGTATTTT	CASSLASGEDTQYF
-	-	TRBV7-3	TRBJ2-2	TGTGCCAGCAGCGCCCAGGGGTGGAGCACCGGGGAGCTGTTTTTT	CASSAQGWSTGELFF
TRBD1	-	TRBV18	TRBJ2-7	TGTGCCAGCTCAGTATTTACAGGGGGCGCTGCCTACGAGCAGTACTTC	CASSVFTGGAAYEQYF
-	-	TRBV9	TRBJ2-2	TGTGCCAGCTCCGGGAAGAGCGGGCCGAACACCGGGGAGCTGTTTTTT	CASSGKSGPNTGELFF
-	-	TRBV24-1	TRBJ1-5	TGTGCCACCAGTGATCCCTCAGTTTCAAATCAGCCCCAGCATTTT	CATSDPSVSNQPQHF
TRBD2	-	TRBV5-4	TRBJ2-1	TGTGCCAGCAGCCCGGGAGGGCGCGGGAGCGGCTACAATGAGCAGTTCTTC	CASSPGGRGSGYNEQFF
-	-	TRBV9	TRBJ1-1	TGTGCCAGCAGCCTCTCGGGGTCTGAAGCTTTCTTT	CASSLSGSEAFF